The 28 T cell receptor beta chains in this list originate from one sample, sequenced in a study of shared clonotypes between healthy human individuals. Clones were read by immunoSEQ multiplex PCR, and TCRdb kept only the in-frame ones, dropping some. The table lists roughly 2 million clones, approximately 95% of them singletons, with approximately 0.13% in the top ten. The specimen sequenced was naive CD4+ T cells sorted from blood. The subset denotes: CD45RA+ positively selected. These TCRs come from a young man in good health.

The V gene is TRBV25-1, the J gene TRBJ2-7; 7 bases match TRBD2. CDR1 is MGHDK and CDR2 is SYGVNS in the germline V gene. Trimming removed 2 bases from V and 0 bases from J; junction bases left unmatched: 7. The CDR3 has 16 residues. CDR3 amino acids: CASSEVAGNPSYEQYF. The DNA of the CDR3 is TGTGCCAGCAGTGAAGTAGCGGGTAACCCCTCCTACGAGCAGTACTTC.

This chain connects TRBV10-3 to TRBJ2-5; either TRBD1 or TRBD2 may fit D (5 bases each). The V gene's germline CDR1 is ENHRY and CDR2 SYGVKD. V was trimmed by 4 bases and J by 0 bases, leaving 12 bases between them. The CDR3 has 15 residues. CDR3 DNA: TGTGCCATCAGTGCAGGGCGGGTGTACCAAGAGACCCAGTACTTC. Translated: CAISAGRVYQETQYF.

This chain connects TRBV5-4 to TRBJ2-2, with 10 nucleotides matching TRBD1. After removal of 3 bases from V and 6 bases from J, the junction contained 11 bases not matched to a gene. The CDR3 contains 17 residues. Germline-derived CDR1 and CDR2 are SGHNT and YYREEE (reference sequence). The CDR3 DNA is TGTGCCAGCAGCTCAGTCAGGGGACAGGGGATCGCCGGGGAGCTGTTTTTT. It yields the protein CASSSVRGQGIAGELFF. Full variable domain (missing parts from reference TRBV5-4 and TRBJ2-2): ETGVTQSPTHLIKTRGQQVTLRCSSQSGHNTVSWYQQALGQGPQFIFQYYREEENGRGNFPPRFSGLQFPNYSSELNVNALELDDSALYLCASSSVRGQGIAGELFFGEGSRLTVL.

The chain joins TRBV6-5 to TRBJ2-3, with 9 bases aligning to TRBD2. Germline CDR1 MNHEY, CDR2 SVGAGI. The ends lost 6 bases at V and 0 bases at J; junction bases unmatched: 4. The CDR3 sequence is 15 residues long. The CDR3, as DNA: TGTGCCAGCAGATTTCTAGCGGGGAGCACAGATACGCAGTATTTT. Translated: CASRFLAGSTDTQYF.

The V gene is TRBV5-1, the J gene TRBJ2-1; 7 nucleotides line up with TRBD1. The V and J ends lost 2 bases and 3 bases, in that order; junction bases with no gene match: 5. CDR1 is SGHRS and CDR2 is YFSETQ in the germline V gene. The CDR3 runs to 15 residues. In nucleotides, the CDR3 is TGCGCCAGCAGCTTTGGTCAGGGGGACTACAATGAGCAGTTCTTC. Residues: CASSFGQGDYNEQFF. The whole variable domain, remainder taken from reference TRBV5-1 and TRBJ2-1, is KAGVTQTPRYLIKTRGQQVTLSCSPISGHRSVSWYQQTPGQGLQFLFEYFSETQRNKGNFPGRFSGRQFSNSRSEMNVSTLELGDSALYLCASSFGQGDYNEQFFGPGTRLTVL.

This clone is a singleton in its sample. V gene TRBV19 combines with J gene TRBJ2-2; a possible D gene is TRBD1 (6 bases). Germline lookup yields CDR1 LNHDA and CDR2 SQIVND (reference sequence). The CDR3 spans 18 residues. With 4 bases removed from V and 3 bases from J, the gap between germline ends came to 21 bases. This CDR3 is CASSKSLGGPLDTGELFF. CDR3 sequence (DNA): TGTGCCAGTAGTAAGAGTTTAGGGGGACCCCTCGACACCGGGGAGCTGTTTTTT.

The rearrangement links TRBV2 to TRBJ2-2; 9 bases agree with TRBD1. The CDR3 totals 15 residues. Per the germline V gene, CDR1 is SNHLY and CDR2 is FYNNEI. J lost 6 bases, V lost 4 bases, and 6 bases had no gene match. CDR3: CASSVGQGLPGELFF. The CDR3 DNA follows: TGTGCCAGCAGTGTGGGACAGGGCCTTCCCGGGGAGCTGTTTTTT. Complete variable domain (other parts from reference TRBV2 and TRBJ2-2): EPEVTQTPSHQVTQMGQEVILRCVPISNHLYFYWYRQILGQKVEFLVSFYNNEISEKSEIFDDQFSVERPDGSNFTLKIRSTKLEDSAMYFCASSVGQGLPGELFFGEGSRLTVL.

This chain joins TRBV7-9 and TRBJ2-5; 7 nucleotides match TRBD2. This CDR3 is 15 amino acids long. Germline CDR1 and CDR2: SEHNR and FQNEAQ (reference sequence). V dropped 4 bases and J dropped 5; count of bases not matched to a gene: 10. The CDR3 DNA reads TGTGCCAGCAGCTCAGCGGCGGGAGTTAAGGAGACCCAGTACTTC. Its translation: CASSSAAGVKETQYF.

As to this clone: The same CDR3 can be traced to other DNA sequences in this sample. V usage is TRBV18 and J usage is TRBJ2-7; a possible D gene is TRBD1 (5 bases). This CDR3 has 12 residues. V was cut by 1 base and J by 5 bases, with 6 bases left in between. Per germline, CDR1 KGHSH and CDR2 LQKENI. This CDR3 reads CASSPRGDEQYF. Written as DNA, the CDR3 is TGTGCCAGCTCACCACGGGGCGACGAGCAGTACTTC. Filled out from reference TRBV18 and TRBJ2-7, the complete variable domain reads NAGVMQNPRHLVRRRGQEARLRCSPMKGHSHVYWYRQLPEEGLKFMVYLQKENIIDESGMPKERFSAEFPKEGPSILRIQQVVRGDSAAYFCASSPRGDEQYFGPGTRLTVT.

This clone has a single count. The chain couples TRBV11-2 to TRBJ2-4; 7 positions match TRBD1. Trimming removed 0 bases from V and 8 bases from J; junction bases left unmatched: 1. Per the germline V gene, CDR1 is SGHAT and CDR2 is FQNNGV. The CDR3 runs to 13 residues. The chain's CDR3 is CASSLDTGDIQYF. The CDR3 DNA is TGTGCCAGCAGCTTAGATACAGGGGACATTCAGTACTTC.

The CDR3 DNA reads as TGCGCCAGCAGCCAAGAGGTAGAGGGGGCGATGAATGAAAAACTGTTTTTT. Residues: CASSQEVEGAMNEKLFF. J is TRBJ1-4 and V is TRBV4-3, with 7 bases matching TRBD1. The junction had 9 bases not matched to a gene; V was cut back by 0 bases and J by 5 bases. The CDR3 length is 17 residues. Germline V gives CDR1 LGHNA, CDR2 YSLEER.

Remarks on this clone: Different DNA sequences within this sample yield the same CDR3. The chain combines TRBV9 with TRBJ1-2, with D unresolved. This CDR3 comprises 14 residues. In germline, CDR1 is SGDLS, CDR2 YYNGEE. Deletions cut 0 bases from V and 0 bases from J, with 6 bases between. The CDR3 sequence is CASSVGGTNYGYTF. The CDR3 DNA reads TGTGCCAGCAGCGTAGGGGGAACTAACTATGGCTACACCTTC.

The CDR3 spells CASSPSPVKVYEQYF. The CDR3 nucleotides read TGTGCCAGCTCACCGTCACCCGTTAAAGTCTACGAGCAGTACTTC. V and J are TRBV18 and TRBJ2-7, with D hard to call. Germline values: CDR1 KGHSH, CDR2 LQKENI. Deletions cut 3 bases from V and 3 bases from J, with 15 bases between. The CDR3 extends over 15 amino acids.

The gene calls are TRBV9 and TRBJ2-5, with TRBD2 as a possible D gene (6 bases). The CDR3 is made up of 14 amino acids. The V end lost 3 bases, the J end lost 5 bases, and 14 bases lay between the germline ends. Germline CDR1 SGDLS, CDR2 YYNGEE. CDR3 nucleotides: TGTGCCAGCAGCGAGACCGGGACTCGGGAGACCCAGTACTTC. Protein: CASSETGTRETQYF.

V is TRBV29-1 and J is TRBJ2-5; D remains ambiguous. The CDR3 loop spans 11 amino acids. CDR1 SQVTM and CDR2 ANQGSEA come from the germline V gene. The CDR3, as DNA: TGCGACGTAACTGTCGGGGAGACCCAGTACTTC. Protein product: CDVTVGETQYF.

This clone was observed a handful of times. The rearrangement joins TRBV18 to TRBJ2-7; the D gene is possibly TRBD2 (5 bases). The CDR3 consists of 14 residues. Trimming removed 1 base at V and 5 bases at J, with 12 bases between. The V gene's germline CDR1 is KGHSH and CDR2 LQKENI. This CDR3 reads CASSPQGEGHEQYF. The CDR3, as DNA: TGTGCCAGCTCACCACAGGGTGAGGGCCACGAGCAGTACTTC. Full variable domain (missing parts from reference TRBV18 and TRBJ2-7): NAGVMQNPRHLVRRRGQEARLRCSPMKGHSHVYWYRQLPEEGLKFMVYLQKENIIDESGMPKERFSAEFPKEGPSILRIQQVVRGDSAAYFCASSPQGEGHEQYFGPGTRLTVT.

The rearrangement uses TRBV28 and TRBJ2-7; weak D call: TRBD2 (6 bases). This CDR3 contains 14 residues. Between the trimmed V and J ends, which lost 6 bases and 6 bases, there was a span of 18 bases. Germline CDR1 is MDHEN and CDR2 is SYDVKM. DNA for the CDR3: TGTGCCAGCAGCACCGGTGGGGGGACGTTCGAGCAGTACTTC. Translated: CASSTGGGTFEQYF.

In regard to this clone: The same CDR3 arises from other DNA sequences in this sample as well. The gene calls are TRBV5-4 and TRBJ2-7; 7 nucleotides line up with TRBD2. Losses at the gene ends were 0 bases for V and 2 bases for J; bases not matched to a gene: 2. Germline CDR1 SGHNT, CDR2 YYREEE (reference sequence). The CDR3 totals 14 residues. Here the CDR3 reads CASSLGGRAYEQYF. The DNA for the CDR3 is TGTGCCAGCAGCTTGGGAGGGAGGGCCTACGAGCAGTACTTC.

The rearrangement links TRBV6-6 to TRBJ1-1; D is ambiguous. The CDR3 totals 12 residues. In germline, CDR1 is MNHNY, CDR2 SVGAGI (reference sequence). Trimming shortened V by 0 bases and J by 6 bases, and 5 bases separated the two germline ends. The chain's CDR3 is CASSYSAPEAFF. The CDR3 nucleotides are TGTGCCAGCAGTTACTCGGCTCCTGAAGCTTTCTTT.

The chain recombines TRBV28 with TRBJ1-6; maybe TRBD1 (6 bases). Trimming stripped 6 bases from V and 6 bases from J, with 15 bases between. This CDR3 contains 15 residues. Per germline, CDR1 MDHEN and CDR2 SYDVKM. The CDR3 bases are TGTGCCAGCAGCGAACAGGGTTTGGGTAATTCACCCCTCCACTTT. It specifies CASSEQGLGNSPLHF.

This sequence joins TRBV28 and TRBJ2-2, with 8 bases matching TRBD2. In germline, CDR1 is MDHEN, CDR2 SYDVKM. This CDR3 is 12 amino acids long. The CDR3, as DNA: TGTGTCGTCCGGGGGGGCCCCGGGGAGCTGTTTTTT. Translation gives CVVRGGPGELFF. Complete variable domain (other parts from reference TRBV28 and TRBJ2-2): DVKVTQSSRYLVKRTGEKVFLECVQDMDHENMFWYRQDPGLGLRLIYFSYDVKMKEKGDIPEGYSVSREKKERFSLILESASTNQTSMYLCVVRGGPGELFFGEGSRLTVL.

Only one count was recorded for this clone. The V call is TRBV19, the J call TRBJ2-7; 7 nucleotides match TRBD2. Per the germline V gene, CDR1 is LNHDA and CDR2 is SQIVND (reference sequence). Trimming cost V 1 base and J 3 bases; bases outside gene matches: 9. This CDR3 is built from 16 residues. CDR3 DNA sequence: TGTGCCAGTAGTATAGGGGGCGGGAGAGACCTCTACGAGCAGTACTTC. Amino acids: CASSIGGGRDLYEQYF.

The chain uses TRBV7-2 and TRBJ2-7, with D perhaps matching TRBD1 (6 bases). The germline CDR1 and CDR2 sequences are SGHTA and FQGNSA. V was pared by 5 bases and J by 5 bases, with 19 bases between. The CDR3 has 15 amino acids. DNA of the CDR3: TGTGCCAGCAGCCGGACAGTGGAAAGGAGTAACGAGCAGTACTTC. Translation: CASSRTVERSNEQYF. Combining the CDR3 with reference TRBV7-2 and TRBJ2-7 gives the whole variable domain GAGVSQSPSNKVTEKGKDVELRCDPISGHTALYWYRQSLGQGLEFLIYFQGNSAPDKSGLPSDRFSAERTGGSVSTLTIQRTQQEDSAVYLCASSRTVERSNEQYFGPGTRLTVT.

The gene calls are TRBV5-4 and TRBJ2-1; D is possibly TRBD2 (5 bases). Trimming pared 0 bases from V and 4 bases from J, leaving 14 bases between. This CDR3 contains 16 residues. Germline V lookup: CDR1 SGHNT, CDR2 YYREEE (reference sequence). CDR3 loop: CASSLDAGGLYNEQFF. CDR3 in DNA: TGTGCCAGCAGCTTGGATGCGGGCGGCTTGTACAATGAGCAGTTCTTC.

Comment on this clone: Other DNA variants within this sample encode the same CDR3. The chain has TRBV18 and TRBJ2-7; maybe TRBD1 (7 bases). The V gene lost 3 bases and the J gene lost 7 bases, with 13 bases spanning the gap. Per the germline V gene, CDR1 is KGHSH and CDR2 is LQKENI. The CDR3 is 13 residues long. DNA for the CDR3: TGTGCCAGCTCACCTCGGACAGGAGGGGAGCAGTACTTC. Translated, it gives CASSPRTGGEQYF.

The genes are TRBV28 and TRBJ1-2; D not resolved. The ends were cut back, 8 bases at V and 1 base at J, with 5 bases in the middle. CDR3 length: 11 amino acids. Germline CDR1 is MDHEN and CDR2 is SYDVKM. This CDR3 reads CASSDNYGYTF. As DNA, the CDR3 is TGTGCCAGCTCTGATAACTATGGCTACACCTTC.

The chain employs TRBV10-3 and TRBJ1-6; 7 bases agree with TRBD1. This CDR3 contains 16 residues. CDR1 ENHRY and CDR2 SYGVKD come from the germline V gene. The ends lost 0 bases at V and 7 bases at J; junction bases unmatched: 6. This CDR3 reads CAISESTGQLNSPLHF. The CDR3 region has the DNA TGTGCCATCAGTGAGTCGACGGGACAGCTCAATTCACCCCTCCACTTT.

V is TRBV5-6 and J is TRBJ2-7, with TRBD2 as a possible D gene (6 bases). The CDR3 is 15 residues long. Trimming cost V 0 bases and J 5 bases, with 15 bases left between them. Germline CDR1 and CDR2: SGHDT and YYEEEE. The CDR3 is CASSLGRGNLDEQYF. DNA for the CDR3: TGTGCCAGCAGCTTGGGACGGGGGAATTTGGACGAGCAGTACTTC.